Sequencing of this T cell receptor beta chain was carried out in a study of T cell repertoires in cytomegalovirus infection. Study findings and constraints: CMV-specific HLA-C-restricted TCR beta clonotypes dominated the ex vivo response.

The CDR3 runs 16 residues. V lost 6 bases and J lost 2; bases outside the gene matches: 7. From germline, CDR1 is MDHEN and CDR2 SYDVKM. From the reads, TCRdb called clonotypes with MiXCR, one entry per CDR3 protein. The table includes approximately 990,000 distinct CDR3 sequences, approximately 31% detected once. Comments on this clonotype: Its antigen remains unidentified.

This TCR came from a human donor in good health (CMV status not recorded). Some clones in this sample may be carry-over from other donors' samples. The specimen comprised cultured CD8+ T cells from PBMCs, sampled from culture after CMV antigen stimulation. The genes are TRBV28 and TRBJ2-7, with 13 bases lining up with TRBD2. The CDR3 loop is CASSSGTSGAAYEQYV. The CDR3 DNA is TGTGCCAGCAGCTCCGGGACTAGCGGGGCCGCCTACGAGCAGTACGTC.